Below, 11 T cell receptor beta chains from the same sample are listed, as sequenced in a study of neurological immune-mediated disorders. The time point: longitudinal time-point 2. TCRdb processed the 5' RACE reads anew with MiXCR; each CDR3 protein has one entry. This sample carries about 90,000 distinct CDR3 sequences, roughly an eighth of them seen once, and the ten largest clones take approximately 4.5%. The sample comprised PBMCs. These receptors all come from a female donor with HTLV-1-associated myelopathy (HAM/TSP).

The gene calls are TRBV7-2 and TRBJ2-7; 12 nucleotides align to TRBD2. The CDR3 consists of 15 residues. Unmatched junction bases numbered 6, after V lost 6 bases and J lost 3 bases. Germline CDR1 SGHTA, CDR2 FQGNSA. DNA for the CDR3: TGTGCCAGCAGGACTAGCGGGGGAGCCCACTACGAGCAGTACTTC. This sequence encodes CASRTSGGAHYEQYF.

This clonotype was seen at least ten times. This chain joins TRBV28 and TRBJ2-2; 11 bases line up with TRBD1. The CDR3 extends over 15 amino acids. The V segment lost 6 bases and the J segment 4 bases; nucleotides outside the gene matches: 4. Germline CDR1 reads MDHEN; CDR2 reads SYDVKM. CDR3 amino acids: CASSSGQGGTGELFF. The CDR3 DNA follows: TGTGCCAGCAGCTCGGGACAGGGGGGCACCGGGGAGCTGTTTTTT.

As to this clonotype: Because it lacks the conserved phenylalanine or tryptophan at the end, this CDR3 is likely a read error. The V gene is TRBV7-9, the J gene TRBJ2-1; D not certain. The CDR3 loop spans 12 amino acids. Looked up from germline, CDR1 is SEHNR and CDR2 is FQNEAQ (reference sequence). The germline V and J ends were trimmed by 5 bases and 2 bases, with 4 bases remaining between them. CDR3 residues: CASSLTYNEQFL. CDR3 in DNA: TGTGCCAGCAGCCTGACCTACAATGAGCAGTTCCTC.

This clonotype was seen ten or more times. The CDR3 reads CASSLLPGYEQYF. The CDR3 nucleotides read TGCGCCAGCAGCTTGCTGCCGGGTTACGAGCAGTACTTC. The V gene is TRBV5-1, the J gene TRBJ2-7; D gene uncertain. V was pared by 1 base and J by 4 bases, with 9 bases between. The germline V gene has CDR1 SGHRS and CDR2 YFSETQ. This CDR3 region has 13 residues.

This clonotype was counted a few times. The chain recombines TRBV29-1 with TRBJ1-1; no firm D call. The germline CDR1 and CDR2 sequences are SQVTM and ANQGSEA. Trimming removed 1 base from V and 1 base from J, with 4 bases in between. The CDR3 has 12 residues. CDR3 sequence: CSVEVENTEAFF. Here the CDR3 DNA reads TGCAGCGTTGAAGTTGAGAACACTGAAGCTTTCTTT. Looking up the rest from reference TRBV29-1 and TRBJ1-1 gives the full variable domain: SAVISQKPSRDICQRGTSLTIQCQVDSQVTMMFWYRQQPGQSLTLIATANQGSEATYESGFVIDKFPISRPNLTFSTLTVSNMSPEDSSIYLCSVEVENTEAFFGQGTRLTVV.

This clonotype was seen ten or more times. J is TRBJ2-5 and V is TRBV20-1, with TRBD2 matching 8 bases. The germline V gene encodes CDR1 DFQATT and CDR2 SNEGSKA (reference sequence). The CDR3 has 14 amino acids. After removal of 3 bases from V and 5 bases from J, the junction contained 8 bases not matched to a gene. This CDR3 is CSASLAGSMETQYF. CDR3 DNA sequence: TGCAGTGCTAGTTTAGCGGGGAGTATGGAGACCCAGTACTTC.

This clonotype was picked up many times. The chain combines TRBV27 with TRBJ1-2, with a possible D match to TRBD1 (5 bases). CDR3 length: 13 amino acids. Looked up from germline, CDR1 is MNHEY and CDR2 is SMNVEV (reference sequence). Trimming removed 0 bases at V and 4 bases at J, with 6 bases between. The CDR3 coding sequence is TGTGCCAGCAGTTTATCCGGGGGCTATGGCTACACCTTC. Its translation: CASSLSGGYGYTF.

The rearrangement joins TRBV5-1 to TRBJ2-7; TRBD2 might be the D (7 bases). CDR1 is SGHRS, CDR2 YFSETQ, per germline. The CDR3 totals 15 residues. Trimming stripped 4 bases from V and 5 bases from J, with 19 bases between. The CDR3 sequence: CASSQQGRDWDEQYF. DNA of the CDR3: TGCGCCAGCAGCCAGCAGGGGAGGGATTGGGACGAGCAGTACTTC.

With respect to this clonotype: An end of the junction does not agree with germline; a read error may underlie this. The genes are TRBV9 and TRBJ2-2, with TRBD1 matching 8 bases. Germline CDR1 and CDR2: SGDLS and YYNGEE. The CDR3 contains 15 residues. The CDR3 DNA is TGTACCAGCAGCTTGTGGGACAGGAACAACGGGGAGCTGTTTTTT. Its protein product is CTSSLWDRNNGELFF.

This clonotype was detected ten times or more. J is TRBJ2-7 and V is TRBV9; TRBD2 is a possible D gene (6 bases). Germline V gene lookup returns CDR1 SGDLS and CDR2 YYNGEE. Trimming cost V 3 bases and J 1 base, with 11 bases left between them. This CDR3 has 14 residues. The CDR3 coding sequence is TGTGCCAGCAGCGAGGGAGGCATTTCCTACGAGCAGTACTTC. Translation gives CASSEGGISYEQYF. The full variable domain, rest sourced from reference TRBV9 and TRBJ2-7, is DSGVTQTPKHLITATGQRVTLRCSPRSGDLSVYWYQQSLDQGLQFLIQYYNGEERAKGNILERFSAQQFPDLHSELNLSSLELGDSALYFCASSEGGISYEQYFGPGTRLTVT.

The CDR3 loop is CASKPLTQGYYGYTF. DNA for the CDR3: TGTGCCAGCAAACCGCTCACACAGGGCTACTATGGCTACACCTTC. The chain links TRBV6-5 to TRBJ1-2; tentatively, D is TRBD1 (6 bases). Trimming left V 7 bases short and J 3 bases short, with 18 bases between. This CDR3 comprises 15 residues. CDR1 is MNHEY and CDR2 is SVGAGI in the germline V gene.